This T cell receptor beta chain was captured in a study of blood T cell repertoires in COVID-19. Whole-study context: The United States, Italy and Spain were the sources of the acute and convalescent COVID-19 samples. In each case, the material was cDNA or gDNA derived from T cells, B-cell-depleted T cells, or PBMCs.

Patients from Seattle were sampled longitudinally, starting during active infection. The method was immunoSEQ multiplex PCR; TCRdb's version includes in-frame clones alone and lacks a portion of them. The profile shows about 38,000 clones, about 76% of them singletons. Sequencing was carried out using peripheral blood. This clonotype originated in a man aged 65 to 85 with COVID-19, enrolled during active disease.

CDR3 coding DNA: TGCAGCGTTCGGCAGGGGGCAGATACGCAGTATTTT. This gives the protein CSVRQGADTQYF. The rearrangement uses TRBV29-1 and TRBJ2-3; TRBD1 agrees at 7 bases. The germline gives CDR1 SQVTM, CDR2 ANQGSEA. The ends lost 5 bases at V and 4 bases at J; junction bases unmatched: 3. CDR3 length: 12 amino acids.